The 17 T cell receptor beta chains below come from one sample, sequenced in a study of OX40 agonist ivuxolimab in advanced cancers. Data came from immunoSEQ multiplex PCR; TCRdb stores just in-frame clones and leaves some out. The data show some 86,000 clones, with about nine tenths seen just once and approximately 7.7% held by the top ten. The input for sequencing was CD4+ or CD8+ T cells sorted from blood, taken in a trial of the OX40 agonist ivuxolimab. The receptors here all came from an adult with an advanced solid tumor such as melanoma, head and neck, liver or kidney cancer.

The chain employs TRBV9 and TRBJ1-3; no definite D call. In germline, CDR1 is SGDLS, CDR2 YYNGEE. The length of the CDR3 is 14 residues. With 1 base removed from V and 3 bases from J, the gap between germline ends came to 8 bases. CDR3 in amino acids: CASSVNTIGNTIYF. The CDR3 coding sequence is TGTGCCAGCAGCGTAAATACCATTGGAAACACCATATATTTT.

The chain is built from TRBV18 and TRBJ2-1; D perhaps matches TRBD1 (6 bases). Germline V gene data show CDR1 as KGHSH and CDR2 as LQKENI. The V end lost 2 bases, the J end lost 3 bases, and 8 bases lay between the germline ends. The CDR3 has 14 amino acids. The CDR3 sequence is CASSPLDSYNEQFF. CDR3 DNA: TGTGCCAGCTCACCATTGGACAGCTACAATGAGCAGTTCTTC.

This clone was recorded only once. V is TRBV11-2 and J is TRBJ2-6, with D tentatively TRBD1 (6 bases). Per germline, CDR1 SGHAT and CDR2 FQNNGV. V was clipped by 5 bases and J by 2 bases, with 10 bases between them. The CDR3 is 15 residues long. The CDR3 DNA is TGTGCCAGCAGCCTCAGGGGAGCTGGGGCCAACGTCCTGACTTTC. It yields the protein CASSLRGAGANVLTF.

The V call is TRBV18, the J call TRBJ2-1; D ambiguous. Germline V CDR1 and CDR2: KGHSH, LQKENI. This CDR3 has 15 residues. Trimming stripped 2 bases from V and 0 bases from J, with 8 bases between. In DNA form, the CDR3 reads TGTGCCAGCTCACCAGAGGCGAGCTCCTACAATGAGCAGTTCTTC. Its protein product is CASSPEASSYNEQFF.

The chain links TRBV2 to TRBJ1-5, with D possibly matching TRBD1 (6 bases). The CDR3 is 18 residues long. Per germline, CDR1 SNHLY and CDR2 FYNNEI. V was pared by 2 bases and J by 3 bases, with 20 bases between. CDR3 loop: CASSERGSGQGINQPQHF. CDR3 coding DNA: TGTGCCAGCAGTGAAAGAGGGTCGGGGCAGGGGATCAATCAGCCCCAGCATTTT.

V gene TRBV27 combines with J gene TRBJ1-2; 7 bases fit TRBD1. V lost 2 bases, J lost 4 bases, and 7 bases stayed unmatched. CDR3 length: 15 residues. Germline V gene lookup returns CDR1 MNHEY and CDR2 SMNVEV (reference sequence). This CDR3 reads CASSLGRTGSYGYTF. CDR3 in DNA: TGTGCCAGCAGTTTAGGAAGGACAGGCTCCTATGGCTACACCTTC.

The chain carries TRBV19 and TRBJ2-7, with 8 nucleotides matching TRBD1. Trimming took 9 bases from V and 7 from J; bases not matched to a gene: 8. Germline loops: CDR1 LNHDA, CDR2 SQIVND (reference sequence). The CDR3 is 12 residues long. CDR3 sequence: CASPTGDLEQYF. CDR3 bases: TGTGCCAGCCCGACAGGGGATCTGGAGCAGTACTTC.

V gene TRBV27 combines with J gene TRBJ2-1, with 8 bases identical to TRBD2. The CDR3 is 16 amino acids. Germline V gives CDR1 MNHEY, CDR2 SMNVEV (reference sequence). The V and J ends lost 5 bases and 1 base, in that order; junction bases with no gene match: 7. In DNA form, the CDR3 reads TGTGCCAGCAGTCTATTAGCGGGAAGTTCCTACAATGAGCAGTTCTTC. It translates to CASSLLAGSSYNEQFF.

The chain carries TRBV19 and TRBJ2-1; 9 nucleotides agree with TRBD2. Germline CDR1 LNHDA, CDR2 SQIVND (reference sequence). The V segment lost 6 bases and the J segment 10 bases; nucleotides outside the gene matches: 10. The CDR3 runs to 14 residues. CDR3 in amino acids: CASRRLAEEKEQFF. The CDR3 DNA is TGTGCCAGTAGACGACTAGCGGAAGAGAAGGAGCAGTTCTTC. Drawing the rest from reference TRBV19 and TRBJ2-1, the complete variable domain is DGGITQSPKYLFRKEGQNVTLSCEQNLNHDAMYWYRQDPGQGLRLIYYSQIVNDFQKGDIAEGYSVSREKKESFPLTVTSAQKNPTAFYLCASRRLAEEKEQFFGPGTRLTVL.

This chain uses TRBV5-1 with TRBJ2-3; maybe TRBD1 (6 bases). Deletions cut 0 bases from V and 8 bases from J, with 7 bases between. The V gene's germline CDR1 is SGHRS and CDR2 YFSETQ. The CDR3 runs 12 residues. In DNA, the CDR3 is TGCGCCAGCAGCTTGGTAGGGGGTACGCAGTATTTT. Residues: CASSLVGGTQYF.

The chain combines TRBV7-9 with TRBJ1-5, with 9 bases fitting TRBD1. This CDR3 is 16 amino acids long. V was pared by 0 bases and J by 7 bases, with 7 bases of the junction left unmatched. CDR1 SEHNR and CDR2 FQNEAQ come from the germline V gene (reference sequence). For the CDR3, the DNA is TGTGCCAGCAGCTTAGCGCCACAGGGGGCAGGGCAGCCCCAGCATTTT. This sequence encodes CASSLAPQGAGQPQHF.

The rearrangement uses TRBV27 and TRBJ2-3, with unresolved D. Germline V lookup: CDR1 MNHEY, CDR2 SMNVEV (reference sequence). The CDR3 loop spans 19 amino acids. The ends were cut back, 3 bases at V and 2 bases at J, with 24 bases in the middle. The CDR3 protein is CASSFDRPGSGLNTDTQYF. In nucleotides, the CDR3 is TGTGCCAGCAGTTTCGACCGACCCGGATCGGGCCTAAACACAGATACGCAGTATTTT.

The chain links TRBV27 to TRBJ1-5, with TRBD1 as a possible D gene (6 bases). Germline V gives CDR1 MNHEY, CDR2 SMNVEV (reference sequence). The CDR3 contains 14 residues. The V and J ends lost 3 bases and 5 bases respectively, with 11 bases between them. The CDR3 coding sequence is TGTGCCAGCAGTTTCAGGGGTAGTGATCAGCCCCAGCATTTT. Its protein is CASSFRGSDQPQHF.

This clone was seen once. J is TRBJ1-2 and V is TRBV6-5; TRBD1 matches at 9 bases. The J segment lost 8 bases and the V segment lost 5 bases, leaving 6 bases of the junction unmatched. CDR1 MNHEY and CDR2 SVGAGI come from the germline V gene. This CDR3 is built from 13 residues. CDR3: CASSRGQGGGYTF. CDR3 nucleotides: TGTGCCAGCAGTCGGGGACAGGGAGGCGGCTACACCTTC.

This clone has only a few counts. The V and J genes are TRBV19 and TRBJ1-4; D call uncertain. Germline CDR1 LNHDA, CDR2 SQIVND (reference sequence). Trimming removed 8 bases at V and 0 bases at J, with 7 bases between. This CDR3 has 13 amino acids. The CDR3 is CASAQSTNEKLFF. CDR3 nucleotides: TGTGCCAGTGCACAGTCAACTAATGAAAAACTGTTTTTT.

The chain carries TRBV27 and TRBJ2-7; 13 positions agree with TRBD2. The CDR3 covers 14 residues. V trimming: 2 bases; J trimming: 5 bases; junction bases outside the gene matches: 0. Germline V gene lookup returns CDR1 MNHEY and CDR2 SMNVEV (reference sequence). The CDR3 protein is CASSLGLAGDEQYF. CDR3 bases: TGTGCCAGCAGTTTAGGACTAGCGGGAGACGAGCAGTACTTC.

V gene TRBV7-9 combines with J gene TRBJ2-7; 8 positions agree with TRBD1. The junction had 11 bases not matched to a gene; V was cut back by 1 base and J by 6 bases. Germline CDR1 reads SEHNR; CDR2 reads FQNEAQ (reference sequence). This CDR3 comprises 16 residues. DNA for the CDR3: TGTGCCAGCAGCTTAGGGACAGGGTCCCTAAGGGGCGAGCAGTACTTC. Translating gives CASSLGTGSLRGEQYF.